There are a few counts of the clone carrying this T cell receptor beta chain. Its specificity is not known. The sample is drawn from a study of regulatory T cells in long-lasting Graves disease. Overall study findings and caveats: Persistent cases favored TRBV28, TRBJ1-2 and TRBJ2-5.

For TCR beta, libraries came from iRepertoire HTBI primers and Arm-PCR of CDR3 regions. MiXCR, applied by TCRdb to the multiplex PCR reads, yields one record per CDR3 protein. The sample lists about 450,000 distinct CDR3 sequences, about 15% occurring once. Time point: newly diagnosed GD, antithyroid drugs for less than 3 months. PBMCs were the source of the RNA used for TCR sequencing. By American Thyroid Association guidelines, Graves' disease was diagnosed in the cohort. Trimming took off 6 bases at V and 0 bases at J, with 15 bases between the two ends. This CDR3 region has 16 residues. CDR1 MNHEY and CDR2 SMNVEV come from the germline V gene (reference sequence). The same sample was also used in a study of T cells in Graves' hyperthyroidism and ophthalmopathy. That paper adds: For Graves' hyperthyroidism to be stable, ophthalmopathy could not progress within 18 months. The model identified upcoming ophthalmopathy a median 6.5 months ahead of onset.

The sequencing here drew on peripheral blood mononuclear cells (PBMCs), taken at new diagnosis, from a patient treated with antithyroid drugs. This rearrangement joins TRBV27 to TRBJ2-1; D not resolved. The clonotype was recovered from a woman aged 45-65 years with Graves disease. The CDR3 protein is CASSPVGDSSYNEQFF. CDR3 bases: TGTGCCAGCAGCCCCGTCGGCGATAGCTCCTACAATGAGCAGTTCTTC.